Sequencing of this T cell receptor (beta chain) was carried out in a study of T cells in women clearing cervical HPV infection. Across the study: Cases: HPV16-related CIN3 or worse on histology, 2 invasive cancers.

The ends lost 2 bases at V and 9 bases at J; junction bases unmatched: 5. The CDR3 is 14 amino acids. Germline CDR1 GTSNPN, CDR2 SVGIG (reference sequence). As regards this clone: Its target is not known. The observed sequence ends 3 residues before the CDR3 terminus, with the missing tail filled in from the germline J gene.

Study-wide findings and caveats: TRBV6-7 relative abundance averaged approximately 0.1% in cases and more than 0.15% in controls.

MY09/MY11 PCR detected cervical HPV DNA; dot-blot assigned genotypes. The assay was immunoSEQ multiplex PCR, and TCRdb's table has in-frame clones only and misses some. The data show some 46,000 clones, and the top ten clones hold 35%. The TCR originated in a woman between 18 and 75 years old with a cervical HPV16 infection that either progressed to CIN3+ or cleared (not recorded which). The sample was blood buffy coat. The chain is built from TRBV30 and TRBJ2-4, with 12 bases aligning to TRBD2. The CDR3 spells CAWSTSGRIGIQYF. Partial CDR3 DNA: TGTGCCTGGAGTACTAGCGGGAGGATAGGCATT.